This is a list of T cell receptor beta chains from one sample in a study of technical replicates of blood from several donors. This table comes from immunoSEQ multiplex PCR, and its TCRdb copy is limited to in-frame clones, with some not included. Of approximately 79,000 clones in the sample, approximately 97% were seen once. Sequencing input: T cells isolated from PBMCs. All receptors come from a human donor in good health. Both conserved end residues are trimmed from each CDR3.

11	TRBJ1-2	TRBV27	ASSRLANYGYT
15	TRBJ2-4	TRBV15	ATSRATGALAKNIQY
15	TRBJ2-1	TRBV27	ASCKPGTGITYNEQF
13	TRBJ2-3	TRBV6-1	ASSEGQGATDTQY
11	TRBJ2-5	TRBV21-1	ASSKASEETQY
12	TRBJ2-1	TRBV27	ASRLQVPYNEQF
14	TRBJ2-3	TRBV9	ASSVATSGFTDTQY
12	TRBJ2-3	TRBV6-1	ASTPFSSTDTQY
13	TRBJ2-7	TRBV5-1	ASSLAFSPPYEQY
16	TRBJ2-3	TRBV9	ASSQASGGTSMADTQY
8	TRBJ2-1	TRBV4-1	PSGRSEQF
9	TRBJ2-5	TRBV29-1	SVEDLETQY
11	TRBJ1-1	TRBV16	ASSQSPGTGAF
12	TRBJ1-1	TRBV7-6	ASSFGTANTEAF
16	TRBJ2-3	TRBV9	ASSVVDWVGGGTDTQY
16	TRBJ2-6	TRBV18	ASSPSPDGLAGANVLT
11	TRBJ1-2	TRBV30	AWSVLGTGGYT
11	TRBJ2-7	TRBV25-1	ASSVAGSYEQY
11	TRBJ2-7	TRBV4-1	ASSQAYPYEQY
11	TRBJ1-1	TRBV11-3	ASSPLVNTEAF
14	TRBJ2-7	TRBV11-3	ASSYDTGESSYEQY
9	TRBJ2-1	TRBV19	ASRAGSEQF
10	TRBJ1-4	TRBV2	ASSGANEKLF
12	TRBJ2-7	TRBV7-6	ASSAQRGAYEQY
13	TRBJ2-3	TRBV5-4	ASSSGEALTDTQY
10	TRBJ2-7	TRBV25-1	ASRQGSYEQY
13	TRBJ2-7	TRBV5-4	ASRPRLAGFEEQY
11	TRBJ1-2	TRBV9	ASSSTGKDGYT
8	TRBJ2-7	TRBV30	AWSNYEQY
15	TRBJ1-1	TRBV5-4	ASSLATRGLMNTEAF
15	TRBJ2-6	TRBV9	ASSVERQGAVANVLT
11	TRBJ2-5	TRBV5-1	ASSLTGSETQY
15	TRBJ2-1	TRBV5-1	ASSLRLAGGPVNEQF
12	TRBJ1-1	TRBV6-4	ASSDSWGQTEAF
13	TRBJ2-7	TRBV28	ASSYGQGSPYEQY
13	TRBJ2-7	TRBV6-5	ASSYSKSGSYEQY
14	TRBJ2-5	TRBV7-2	ASSLWGGAVQETQY
11	TRBJ2-7	TRBV28	ACVSGSSYEQY
15	TRBJ2-5	TRBV7-2	ASSVQSTGGFGETQY
15	TRBJ2-2	TRBV4-3	ASSPNSGRAGTGELF
12	TRBJ2-7	TRBV7-3	ASSLTHDSYEQY
12	TRBJ1-2	TRBV28	ASSFETGNYGYT
13	TRBJ2-1	TRBV11-1	ASSLGREIYNEQF
12	TRBJ2-7	TRBV7-3	ASSRLAGAAEQY
11	TRBJ2-1	TRBV30	AWDRASYNEQF
13	TRBJ2-5	TRBV30	AWSTPQVYFETQY
13	TRBJ2-7	TRBV11-2	ASSLVGTGVDEQY
12	TRBJ1-4	TRBV5-1	ASSLTGGNEKLF
11	TRBJ2-6	TRBV28	ASRDNGANVLT
12	TRBJ1-1	TRBV5-1	ASSFTGVVTEAF
11	TRBJ1-1	TRBV2	ASRDDRDTEAF
11	TRBJ2-7	TRBV27	AIKTAGEGEQY
13	TRBJ2-7	TRBV9	ASSPTGGGVYEQY
13	TRBJ1-3	TRBV7-9	ASSPISTSGNTIY
10	TRBJ1-2	TRBV16	ASSQSAAGYT
9	TRBJ2-5	TRBV6-5	ASSQAETQY